The clone carrying this T cell receptor (beta chain) was seen a few times. What it binds is unknown. This specimen belongs to a study of beta chain features in type 1 diabetes. General study results and limits: Shortening of TCRB CDR3s, moderate but significant, appeared in all four CD4+ subsets of Type 1 diabetes patients.

Staining for CD45RO/CCR7/CD25/CD127/CD95/CD27 allowed sorting of CD4+ naive, central memory, regulatory and stem cell-like memory cells. Trimming removed 0 bases at V and 6 bases at J, with 17 bases between. The CDR3 has 16 residues. The V gene's germline CDR1 is MNHEY and CDR2 SVGAGI. TCRB transcripts that were expressed got sequenced, as all of the isolated RNA had been reverse transcribed. Produced via immunoSEQ multiplex PCR; TCRdb's table is partial and in-frame only. The sample yields over 200,000 clones, roughly 11% seen once. The chain has TRBV6-5 and TRBJ1-2; the D gene is possibly TRBD1 (5 bases). The sequencing input was naive CD4+ T cells from blood. This receptor was identified in a man younger than 45 with type 1 diabetes. CDR3 DNA: TGTGCCAGCAGTTACTCGATTGGAAGGGGTTCGGATGGCTACACCTTC. Translation: CASSYSIGRGSDGYTF.